This T cell receptor (beta chain) was sequenced for a study of blood T cell repertoires in COVID-19. Study overall: Specimens from acute and convalescent COVID-19 originated in the United States, Italy and Spain. The cDNA or gDNA used as material had been derived from T cells, B-cell-depleted T cells, or PBMCs.

In the study's own analysis: Quantification of nucleated cells was approximated via reference gene primer amplification. Assay used: immunoSEQ multiplex PCR; TCRdb lists only in-frame clones, some missing. The DNA gave D and trimming, while V, J and clone size come from that table. The table records over 95,000 clones, 81% of them present only once. In this sample, this clone turned up a few times. The J segment lost 9 bases and the V segment lost 3 bases, leaving 5 bases of the junction unmatched. The CDR3 contains 13 residues. CDR1 is SGHTA, CDR2 FQGTGA, per germline. Source material: peripheral blood. V is TRBV7-3 and J is TRBJ1-2; 9 bases agree with TRBD1. The sequence derives from a man aged 50 or older with acute or convalescent COVID-19. CDR3 protein: CASSLGGQGRYTF. DNA for the CDR3: TGTGCCAGCAGCTTGGGGGGACAGGGACGCTACACCTTC.